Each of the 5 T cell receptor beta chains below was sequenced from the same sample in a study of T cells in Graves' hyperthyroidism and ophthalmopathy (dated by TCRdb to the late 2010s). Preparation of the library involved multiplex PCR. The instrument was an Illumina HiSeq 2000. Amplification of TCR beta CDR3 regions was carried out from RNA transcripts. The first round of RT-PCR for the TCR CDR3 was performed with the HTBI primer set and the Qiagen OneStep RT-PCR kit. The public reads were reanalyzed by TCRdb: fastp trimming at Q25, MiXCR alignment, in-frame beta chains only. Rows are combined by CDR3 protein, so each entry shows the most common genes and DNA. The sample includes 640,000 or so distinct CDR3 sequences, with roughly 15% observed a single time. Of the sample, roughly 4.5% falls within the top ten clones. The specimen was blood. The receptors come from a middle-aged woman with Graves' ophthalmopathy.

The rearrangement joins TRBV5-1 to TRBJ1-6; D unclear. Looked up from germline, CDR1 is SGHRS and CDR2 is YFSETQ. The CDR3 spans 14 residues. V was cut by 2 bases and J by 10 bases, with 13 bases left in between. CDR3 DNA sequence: TGCGCCAGCAGCTTCAACTTCCCCCGCTCACCCCTCCACTTT. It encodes CASSFNFPRSPLHF.

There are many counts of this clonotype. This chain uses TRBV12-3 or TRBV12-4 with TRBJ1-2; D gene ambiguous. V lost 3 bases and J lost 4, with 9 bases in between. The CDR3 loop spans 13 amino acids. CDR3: CASSFPQFYGYTF. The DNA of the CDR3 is TGTGCCAGCAGTTTCCCCCAGTTCTATGGCTACACCTTC.

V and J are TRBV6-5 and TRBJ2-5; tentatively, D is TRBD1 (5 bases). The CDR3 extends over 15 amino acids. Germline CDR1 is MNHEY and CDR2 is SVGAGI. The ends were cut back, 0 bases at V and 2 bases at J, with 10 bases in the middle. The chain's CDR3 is CASSYSLSGQETQYF. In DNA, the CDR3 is TGTGCCAGCAGTTACTCGCTGTCAGGGCAAGAGACCCAGTACTTC.

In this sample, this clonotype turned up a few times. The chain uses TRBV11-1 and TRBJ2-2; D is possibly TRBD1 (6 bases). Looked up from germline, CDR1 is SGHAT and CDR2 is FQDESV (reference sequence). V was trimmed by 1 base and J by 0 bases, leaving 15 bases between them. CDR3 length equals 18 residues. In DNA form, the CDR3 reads TGTGCCAGCAGCTTAGTTGGGGACATTTACGCGAACACCGGGGAGCTGTTTTTT. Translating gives CASSLVGDIYANTGELFF.

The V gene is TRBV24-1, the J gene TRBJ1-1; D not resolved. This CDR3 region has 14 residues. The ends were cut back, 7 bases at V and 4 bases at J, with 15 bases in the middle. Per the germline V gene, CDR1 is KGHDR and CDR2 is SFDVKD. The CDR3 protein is CATSRAGEGTEAFF. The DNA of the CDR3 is TGTGCCACCAGCCGGGCCGGAGAGGGCACTGAAGCTTTCTTT.